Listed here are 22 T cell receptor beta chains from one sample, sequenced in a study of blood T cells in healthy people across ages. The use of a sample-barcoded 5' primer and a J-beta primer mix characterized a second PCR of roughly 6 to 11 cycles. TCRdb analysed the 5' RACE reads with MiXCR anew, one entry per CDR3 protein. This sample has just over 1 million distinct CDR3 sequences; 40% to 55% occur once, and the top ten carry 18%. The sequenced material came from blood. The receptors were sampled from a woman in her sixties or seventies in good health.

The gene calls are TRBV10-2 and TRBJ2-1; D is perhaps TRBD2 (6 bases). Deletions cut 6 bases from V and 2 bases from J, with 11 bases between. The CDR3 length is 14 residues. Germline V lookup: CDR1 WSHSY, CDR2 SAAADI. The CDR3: CASRLGGTYNEQFF. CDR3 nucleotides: TGCGCCAGCAGGTTAGGCGGGACCTACAATGAGCAGTTCTTC.

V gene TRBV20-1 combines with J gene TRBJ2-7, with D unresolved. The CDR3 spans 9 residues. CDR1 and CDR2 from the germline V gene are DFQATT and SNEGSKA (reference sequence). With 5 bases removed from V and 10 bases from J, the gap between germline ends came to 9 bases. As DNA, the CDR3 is TGCAGTGCTTCGGCGGCCCAGTACTTC. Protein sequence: CSASAAQYF.

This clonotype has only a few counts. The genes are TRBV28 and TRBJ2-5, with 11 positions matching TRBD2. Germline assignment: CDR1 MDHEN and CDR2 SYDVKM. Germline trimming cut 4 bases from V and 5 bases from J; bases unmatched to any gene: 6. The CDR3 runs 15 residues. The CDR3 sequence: CASSYIAGGQETQYF. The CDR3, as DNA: TGTGCCAGCAGTTACATAGCGGGAGGGCAGGAGACCCAGTACTTC.

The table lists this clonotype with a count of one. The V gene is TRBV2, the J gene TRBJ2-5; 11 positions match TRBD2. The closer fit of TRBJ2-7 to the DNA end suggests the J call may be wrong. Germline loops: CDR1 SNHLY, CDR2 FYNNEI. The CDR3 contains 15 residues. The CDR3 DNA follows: TGTGCCAGCAGTGAAGGGCCTAGCGGGAGGTACGAGCAGTACTTC. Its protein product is CASSEGPSGRYEQYF.

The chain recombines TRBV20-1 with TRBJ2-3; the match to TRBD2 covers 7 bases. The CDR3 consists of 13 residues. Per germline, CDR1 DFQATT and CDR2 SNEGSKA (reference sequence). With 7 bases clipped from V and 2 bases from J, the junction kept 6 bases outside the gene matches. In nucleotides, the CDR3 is TGCAGTGTAACGGCGGGAGTCACAGATACGCAGTATTTT. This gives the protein CSVTAGVTDTQYF.

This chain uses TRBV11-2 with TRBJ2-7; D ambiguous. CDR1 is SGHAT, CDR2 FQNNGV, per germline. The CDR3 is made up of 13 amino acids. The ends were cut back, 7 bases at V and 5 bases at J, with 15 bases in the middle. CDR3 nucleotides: TGTGCCAGCACTCCTCGCCCCTTGGACGAGCAGTACTTC. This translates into CASTPRPLDEQYF. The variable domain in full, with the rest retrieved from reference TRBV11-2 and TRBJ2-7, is EAGVAQSPRYKIIEKRQSVAFWCNPISGHATLYWYQQILGQGPKLLIQFQNNGVVDDSQLPKDRFSAERLKGVDSTLKIQPAKLEDSAVYLCASTPRPLDEQYFGPGTRLTVT.

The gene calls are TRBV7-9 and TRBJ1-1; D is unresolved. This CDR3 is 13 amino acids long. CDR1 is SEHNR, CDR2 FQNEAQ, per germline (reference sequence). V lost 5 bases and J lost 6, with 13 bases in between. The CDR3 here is CASSGREVAEAFF. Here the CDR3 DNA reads TGTGCCAGCAGCGGTAGGGAGGTCGCTGAAGCTTTCTTT.

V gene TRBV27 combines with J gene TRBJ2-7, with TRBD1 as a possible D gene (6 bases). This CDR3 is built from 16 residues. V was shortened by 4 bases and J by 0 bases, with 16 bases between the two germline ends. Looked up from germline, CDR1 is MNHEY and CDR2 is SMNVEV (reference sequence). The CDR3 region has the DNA TGTGCCAGCAGTTCCCCCTTAAGGGGGAGCTCCTACGAGCAGTACTTC. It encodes CASSSPLRGSSYEQYF.

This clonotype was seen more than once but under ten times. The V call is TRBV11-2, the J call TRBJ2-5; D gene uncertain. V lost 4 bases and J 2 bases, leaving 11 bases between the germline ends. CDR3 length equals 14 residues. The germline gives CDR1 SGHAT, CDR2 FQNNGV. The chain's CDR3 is CASSSTAVQETQYF. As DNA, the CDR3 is TGTGCCAGCAGCTCTACGGCAGTACAAGAGACCCAGTACTTC.

In DNA form, the CDR3 reads TGCAGTGCTAGTGGGTTCCCCAGCTACGAGCAGTACTTC. This gives the protein CSASGFPSYEQYF. The chain links TRBV20-1 to TRBJ2-7; D is unresolved. Deletions cut 3 bases from V and 3 bases from J, with 12 bases between. The CDR3 loop spans 13 amino acids. CDR1 is DFQATT, CDR2 SNEGSKA, per germline (reference sequence).

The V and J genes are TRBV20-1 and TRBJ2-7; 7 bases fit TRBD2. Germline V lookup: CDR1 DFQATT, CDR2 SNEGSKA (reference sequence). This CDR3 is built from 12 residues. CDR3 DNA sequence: TGCAGAGGCCCTAGCGGATCCTACGAGCAGTACTTC. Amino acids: CRGPSGSYEQYF.

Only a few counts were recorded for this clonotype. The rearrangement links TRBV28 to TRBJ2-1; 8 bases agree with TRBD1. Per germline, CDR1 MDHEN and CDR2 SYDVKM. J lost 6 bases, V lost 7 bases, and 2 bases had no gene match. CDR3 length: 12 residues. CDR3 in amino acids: CASNTGGNEQFF. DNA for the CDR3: TGTGCCAGCAATACAGGGGGCAATGAGCAGTTCTTC.

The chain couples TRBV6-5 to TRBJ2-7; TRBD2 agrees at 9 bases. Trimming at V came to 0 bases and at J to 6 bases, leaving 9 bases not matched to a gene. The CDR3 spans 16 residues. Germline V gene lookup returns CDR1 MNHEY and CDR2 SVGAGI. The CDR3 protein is CASSYSIASGTVEQYF. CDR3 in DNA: TGTGCCAGCAGTTACTCGATAGCTAGCGGGACGGTCGAGCAGTACTTC.

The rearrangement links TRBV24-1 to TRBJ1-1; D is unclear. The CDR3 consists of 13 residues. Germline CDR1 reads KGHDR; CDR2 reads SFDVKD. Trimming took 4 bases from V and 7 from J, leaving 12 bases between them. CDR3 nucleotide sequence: TGTGCCACCAGTGAACCCGGAACCTATGAAGCTTTCTTT. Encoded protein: CATSEPGTYEAFF.

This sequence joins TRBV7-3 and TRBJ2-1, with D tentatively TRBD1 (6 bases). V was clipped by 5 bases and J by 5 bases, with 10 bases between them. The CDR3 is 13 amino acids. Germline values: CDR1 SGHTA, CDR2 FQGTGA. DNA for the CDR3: TGTGCCAGCAGCAAGAACAGGGACAATGAGCAGTTCTTC. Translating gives CASSKNRDNEQFF.

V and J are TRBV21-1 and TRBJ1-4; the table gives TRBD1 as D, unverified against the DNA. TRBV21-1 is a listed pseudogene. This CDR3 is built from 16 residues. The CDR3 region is CASSNEPGQGTEKLFF. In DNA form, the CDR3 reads TGTGCCAGCAGCAATGAACCGGGACAGGGGACTGAAAAACTGTTTTTT.

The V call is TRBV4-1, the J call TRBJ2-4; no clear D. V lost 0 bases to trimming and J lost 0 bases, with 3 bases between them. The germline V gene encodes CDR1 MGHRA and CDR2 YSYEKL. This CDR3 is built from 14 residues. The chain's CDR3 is CASSQDAAKNIQYF. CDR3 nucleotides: TGCGCCAGCAGCCAAGATGCAGCCAAAAACATTCAGTACTTC.

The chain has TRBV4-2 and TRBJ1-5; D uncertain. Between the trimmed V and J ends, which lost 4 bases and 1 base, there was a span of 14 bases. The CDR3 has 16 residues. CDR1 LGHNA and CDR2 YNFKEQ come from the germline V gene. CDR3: CASSPEIGISNQPQHF. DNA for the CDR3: TGTGCCAGCAGCCCGGAAATAGGGATAAGCAATCAGCCCCAGCATTTT.

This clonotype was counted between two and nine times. The CDR3 loop is CASSPGGQTYGYTF. CDR3 sequence (DNA): TGTGCCAGCAGCCCTGGGGGACAGACCTATGGCTACACCTTC. This sequence joins TRBV5-6 and TRBJ1-2; 7 nucleotides align to TRBD1. The length of the CDR3 is 14 residues. Germline lookup yields CDR1 SGHDT and CDR2 YYEEEE. V lost 4 bases to trimming and J lost 4 bases; unmatched junction nucleotides: 7.

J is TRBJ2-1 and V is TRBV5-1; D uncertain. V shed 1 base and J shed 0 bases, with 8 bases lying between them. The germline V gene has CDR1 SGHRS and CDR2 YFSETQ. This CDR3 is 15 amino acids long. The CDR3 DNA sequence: TGCGCCAGCAGCTTGACGGAGCCCTCCTACAATGAGCAGTTCTTC. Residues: CASSLTEPSYNEQFF.

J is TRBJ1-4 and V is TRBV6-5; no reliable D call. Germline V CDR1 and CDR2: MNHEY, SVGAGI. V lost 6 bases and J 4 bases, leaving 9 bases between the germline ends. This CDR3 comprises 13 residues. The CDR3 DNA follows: TGTGCCAGCAGACCTGATCATAATGAAAAACTGTTTTTT. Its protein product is CASRPDHNEKLFF.

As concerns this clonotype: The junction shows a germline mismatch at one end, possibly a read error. As DNA, the CDR3 is TGCAGTGCTTCAGAGACAGGTGGCCGTATCTCCTACGAGCAATACTTC. Protein sequence: CSASETGGRISYEQYF. The rearrangement joins TRBV20-1 to TRBJ2-7; TRBD1 might be the D (6 bases). CDR1 DFQATT and CDR2 SNEGSKA come from the germline V gene (reference sequence). The CDR3 length is 16 residues.